This T cell receptor (beta chain) emerged from a study of cytomegalovirus exposure and HLA in healthy donors. Study overall: Tens of millions of unique TCR sequences came from HLA-typed donors in an early release.

PCR involved 60 Vbeta and 13 Jbeta primers. Clones were read by immunoSEQ multiplex PCR, and TCRdb kept only the in-frame ones, dropping some. The repertoire has about 130,000 clones, 81% of them found once; the top ten carry around 0.7%. This clone was detected once. V was trimmed by 4 bases and J by 3 bases, leaving 12 bases between them. The germline V gene has CDR1 ENHRY and CDR2 SYGVKD. There are 15 residues in the CDR3. The clonotype was recovered from a man aged 18 to 35 in good health and CMV-seronegative. Sequencing was carried out using PBMCs. The chain is built from TRBV10-3 and TRBJ2-2; D possibly corresponds to TRBD2 (6 bases). The CDR3 is CAISVGGADTGELFF. The CDR3 region has the DNA TGTGCCATCAGTGTTGGAGGGGCGGACACCGGGGAGCTGTTTTTT.